Listed here is a single T cell receptor (beta chain). Its cognate antigen has yet to be identified. Base qualities were left out, and no much larger clone turns up one base away. This sample is drawn from a study of blood T cells in healthy people across ages (dated by TCRdb to 2014 to 2015). At the level of the whole study: In model experiments, template switching captured about one uniquely barcoded TCR beta cDNA molecule for every two T cells. Age-related changes in TCR beta repertoire diversity were measured in the study by deep sequencing normalized with unique cDNA molecular identifiers. Donors of different ages were randomly distributed across sequencing lanes to avoid experimental bias. Four age groups were formed from the donors: young (average about 15 years), middle-aged (approximately 40), aged (around 68) and long-lived (roughly 88). Using the same blood draw, the study looked at two additional independent replicas of 1 million unique cDNA reads for two donors, one aged 18 to 30 and the other aged 80 or older. The paper as a whole reports these results and caveats: Compared with the aged group, the long-lived group had more naive CD4+ T cells, fewer expanded clones and increased TCR diversity, a pattern suggesting age selection. Observed TCR beta diversity correlated strongly with the percentage of naive T cells measured by flow cytometry. Because donor CMV infection status was unknown, age-related changes in expanded clonotypes were potentially confounded. As age increased, observed TCR beta diversity per million T cells dropped in a roughly linear way, and a significant reduction was already evident by age 40. Total diversity estimates from one million sequenced T cells were considered lower bounds and underestimates. Since profiling was done on bulk unsorted PBMCs, naive and antigen-experienced compartments could not be conclusively compared.

The library came from 5' RACE. Sequencing relied on an Illumina HiSeq 2500. A second PCR of about 6 to 12 cycles was run with a J-beta primer mix and a sample-barcoded 5' primer. A template-switch 5' adaptor carrying 12 random nucleotides introduced a unique molecular identifier onto each TCR beta cDNA molecule. Each sample yielded at least 2.5 million CDR3-containing paired-end reads. The Mint cDNA synthesis kit, primed by a TRBC-specific oligonucleotide, was used to synthesize first-strand cDNA from all RNA. Following uracil-DNA glycosylase treatment, a first 18-cycle PCR with universal primers M1SS and BC2_uni_R was performed on all cDNA. As for how the authors treated the data: Each sample was normalized by randomly selecting 1 million high-quality reads, each carrying a distinct molecular identifier. Reads with shared molecular identifiers were discarded instead of being binned into consensus sequences. MiTCR, run with a Q25 quality threshold and the strictest error-elimination algorithm, handled CDR3 identification, clonotype clustering and error correction. A nonparametric unseen species model using Euler transformation provided a lower-bound estimate of total TCR beta diversity. TCRdb applied fastp at Q25 and MiXCR to the public reads, then kept only in-frame beta chains. Each CDR3 protein appears once, grouped with its most common genes and DNA. The V and J calls were not made by the authors but by TCRdb's processing. The sample contains about 640,000 distinct CDR3 sequences, under 70% of them found a single time. The ten largest clones take up more than 35% of the sample.

Systemically healthy Caucasian individuals from Russia, 35 to 50 in total and aged roughly 6 to 95 years, were included as donors. About 10 milliliters of peripheral blood were collected from each donor into EDTA-treated Vacutainer tubes. Ficoll-Paque density-gradient centrifugation was used to isolate PBMCs, with at least 7 million obtained per sample. Total RNA was extracted from PBMCs with Trizol reagent, with at least 5 micrograms obtained per sample. For every donor, an aliquot of PBMCs went through flow cytometry to measure the percentages of naive CD45RAhigh/CD27high T cells. Sequencing used blood. The sequence was collected from a man aged 60-69 years in good health.

The CDR3 reads CASSPTRGSRGTQYF. Read as DNA, the sequence is TGTGCCAGCAGCCCTACTCGTGGAAGCAGGGGGACCCAGTACTTC. The chain is made from TRBV7-2 and TRBJ2-5, with TRBD1 tentatively as D gene (6 bases match). V and J are truncated by 5 bases and 7 bases respectively, leaving an intervening sequence of 20 bases. The germline V gene encodes CDR1 SGHTA and CDR2 FQGNSA. Including cysteine and phenylalanine, the CDR3 has 15 amino acids. The DNA shown is the 45-base CDR3, in frame from base 1.